Detailed here is one T cell receptor (beta chain). The source of the sample is a study of blood T cell repertoires in COVID-19. Trimming cost V 6 bases and J 4 bases; bases outside gene matches: 6. CDR3 size: 14 residues. Germline CDR1 reads SNHLY; CDR2 reads FYNNEI. In the study's own analysis: Amplification of reference gene primers provided the estimated nucleated cell counts. Libraries were prepared by immunoSEQ multiplex PCR; TCRdb keeps only in-frame clonotypes and omits some of them. V, J and clone size reflect that table, while D and trimming were determined from the DNA. The profile covers tens of thousands of clones, with roughly 85% appearing a single time and over 7% taken by the ten largest.

The chain uses TRBV2 and TRBJ1-1; 9 bases are shared with TRBD1. The sample taken for sequencing was peripheral blood. The TCR comes from an elderly man with active COVID-19. CDR3: CASRLTGGSTEAFF. The CDR3 DNA is TGTGCCAGCAGGCTGACAGGGGGTAGCACTGAAGCTTTCTTT.